This T cell receptor beta chain was found in a study of neurological immune-mediated disorders. Trimming cost V 2 bases and J 3 bases, with 4 bases left between them. CDR3 length: 12 residues. CDR1 SEHNR and CDR2 FQNEAQ come from the germline V gene (reference sequence). Time point meaning: longitudinal time-point 3. This clonotype was counted at least ten times. The cDNA was synthesized by means of template-switch 5'RACE, which was carried out with 10-nucleotide random UMIs. TCRdb reprocessed the 5' RACE reads via MiXCR and lists one record per CDR3 protein. The data contain approximately 58,000 distinct CDR3 sequences, approximately 8.4% of them singletons.

The sequenced sample consisted of PBMCs. The origin of this receptor is a woman in her 40s in good health. The J gene is TRBJ1-1, the V gene TRBV7-9; D remains ambiguous. CDR3 region: CASSLTDTEAFF. For the CDR3, the DNA is TGTGCCAGCAGCTTAACGGACACTGAAGCTTTCTTT.